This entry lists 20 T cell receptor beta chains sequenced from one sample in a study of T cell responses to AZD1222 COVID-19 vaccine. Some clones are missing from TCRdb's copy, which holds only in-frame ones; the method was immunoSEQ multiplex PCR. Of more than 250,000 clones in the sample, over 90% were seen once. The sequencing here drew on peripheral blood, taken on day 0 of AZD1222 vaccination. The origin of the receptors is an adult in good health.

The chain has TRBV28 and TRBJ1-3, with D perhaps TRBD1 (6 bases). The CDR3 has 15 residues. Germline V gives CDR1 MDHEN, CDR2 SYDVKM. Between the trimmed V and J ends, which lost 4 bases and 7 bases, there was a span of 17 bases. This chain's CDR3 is CASSSDRLSGNTIYF. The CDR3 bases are TGTGCCAGCAGTTCTGACAGGCTGAGTGGCAACACCATATATTTT.

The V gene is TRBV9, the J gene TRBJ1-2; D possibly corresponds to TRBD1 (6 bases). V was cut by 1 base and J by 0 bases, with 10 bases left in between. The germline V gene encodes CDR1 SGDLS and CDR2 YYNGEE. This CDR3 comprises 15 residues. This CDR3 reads CASSVNRDANYGYTF. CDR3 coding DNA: TGTGCCAGCAGCGTAAACAGGGACGCTAACTATGGCTACACCTTC.

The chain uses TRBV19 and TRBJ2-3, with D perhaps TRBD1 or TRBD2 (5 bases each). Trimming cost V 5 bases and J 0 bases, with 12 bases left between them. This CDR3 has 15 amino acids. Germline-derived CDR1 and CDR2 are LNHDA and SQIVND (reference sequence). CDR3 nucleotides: TGTGCCAGTAGTCTAGGGACGGTGAGCACAGATACGCAGTATTTT. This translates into CASSLGTVSTDTQYF.

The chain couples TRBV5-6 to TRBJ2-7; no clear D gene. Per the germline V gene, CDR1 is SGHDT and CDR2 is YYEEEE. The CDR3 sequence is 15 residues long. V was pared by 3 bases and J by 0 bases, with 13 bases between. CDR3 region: CASSSWFISSYEQYF. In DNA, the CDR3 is TGTGCCAGCAGCTCCTGGTTCATCAGCTCCTACGAGCAGTACTTC.

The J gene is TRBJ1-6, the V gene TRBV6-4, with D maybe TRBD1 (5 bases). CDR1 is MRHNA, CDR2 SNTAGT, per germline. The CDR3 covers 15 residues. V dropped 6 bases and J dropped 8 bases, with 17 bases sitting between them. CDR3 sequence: CASSLAGTVYSPLHF. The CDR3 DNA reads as TGTGCCAGCAGCTTGGCCGGGACGGTATATTCACCCCTCCACTTT.

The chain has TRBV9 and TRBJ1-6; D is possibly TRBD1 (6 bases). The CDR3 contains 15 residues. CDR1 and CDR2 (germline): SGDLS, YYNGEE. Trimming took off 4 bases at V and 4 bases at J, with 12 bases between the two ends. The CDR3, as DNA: TGTGCCAGCAGCCCCTCGGACAGTTATAATTCACCCCTCCACTTT. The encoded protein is CASSPSDSYNSPLHF.

The CDR3 reads CSVVGQAGETQYF. The CDR3 DNA sequence: TGCAGCGTTGTCGGACAGGCCGGAGAGACCCAGTACTTC. The genes are TRBV29-1 and TRBJ2-5; TRBD1 agrees at 7 bases. The CDR3 sequence is 13 residues long. Germline-derived CDR1 and CDR2 are SQVTM and ANQGSEA. Germline trimming cut 4 bases from V and 4 bases from J; bases unmatched to any gene: 6.

The CDR3: CASSQEAPVNTEAFF. CDR3 nucleotide sequence: TGCGCCAGCAGCCAAGAGGCTCCAGTGAACACTGAAGCTTTCTTT. The chain couples TRBV4-1 to TRBJ1-1, with unresolved D. Germline CDR1 is MGHRA and CDR2 is YSYEKL. CDR3 length: 15 amino acids. V lost 0 bases and J lost 0, with 8 bases in between.

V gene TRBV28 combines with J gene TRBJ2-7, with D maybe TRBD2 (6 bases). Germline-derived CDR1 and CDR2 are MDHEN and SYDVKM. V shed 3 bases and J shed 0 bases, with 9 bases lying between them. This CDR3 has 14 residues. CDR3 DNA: TGTGCCAGCAGTTTCCTGACTAGCTCCTACGAGCAGTACTTC. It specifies CASSFLTSSYEQYF.

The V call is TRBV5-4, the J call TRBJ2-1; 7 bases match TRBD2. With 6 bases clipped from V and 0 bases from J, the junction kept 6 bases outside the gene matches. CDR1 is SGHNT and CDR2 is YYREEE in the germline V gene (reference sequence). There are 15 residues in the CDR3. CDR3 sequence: CASTPTSDSYNEQFF. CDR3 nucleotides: TGTGCCAGCACCCCTACTAGCGACTCCTACAATGAGCAGTTCTTC.

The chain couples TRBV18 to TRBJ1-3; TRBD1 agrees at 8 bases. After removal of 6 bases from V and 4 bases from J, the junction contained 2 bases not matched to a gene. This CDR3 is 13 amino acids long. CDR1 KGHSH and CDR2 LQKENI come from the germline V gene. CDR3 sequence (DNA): TGTGCCAGCTCCCGGGACAGGGGAAACACCATATATTTT. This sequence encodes CASSRDRGNTIYF.

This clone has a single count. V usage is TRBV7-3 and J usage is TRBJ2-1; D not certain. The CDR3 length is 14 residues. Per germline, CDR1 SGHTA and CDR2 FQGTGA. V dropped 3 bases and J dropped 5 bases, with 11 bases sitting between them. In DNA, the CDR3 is TGTGCCAGCAGCTTCCAGGACCAAAACAATGAGCAGTTCTTC. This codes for CASSFQDQNNEQFF. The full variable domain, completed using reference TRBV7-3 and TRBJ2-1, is GAGVSQTPSNKVTEKGKYVELRCDPISGHTALYWYRQSLGQGPEFLIYFQGTGAADDSGLPNDRFFAVRPEGSVSTLKIQRTERGDSAVYLCASSFQDQNNEQFFGPGTRLTVL.

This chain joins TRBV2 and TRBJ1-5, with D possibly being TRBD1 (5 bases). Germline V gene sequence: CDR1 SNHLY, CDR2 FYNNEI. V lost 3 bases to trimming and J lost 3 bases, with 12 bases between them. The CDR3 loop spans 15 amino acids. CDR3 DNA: TGTGCCAGCAGTGATAACGGGGGATACAATCAGCCCCAGCATTTT. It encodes CASSDNGGYNQPQHF.

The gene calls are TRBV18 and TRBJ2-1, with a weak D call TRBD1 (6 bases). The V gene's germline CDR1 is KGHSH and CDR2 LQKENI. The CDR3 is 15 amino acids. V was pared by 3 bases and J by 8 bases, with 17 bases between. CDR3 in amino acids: CASSPTGSLIDEQFF. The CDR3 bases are TGTGCCAGCTCACCCACAGGGTCCCTAATCGATGAGCAGTTCTTC.

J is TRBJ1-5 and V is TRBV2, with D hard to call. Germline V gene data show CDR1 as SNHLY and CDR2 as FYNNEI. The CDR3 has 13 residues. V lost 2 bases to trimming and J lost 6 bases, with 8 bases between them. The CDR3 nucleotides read TGTGCCAGCAGTGAAACAGACCCTCAGCCCCAGCATTTT. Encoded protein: CASSETDPQPQHF.

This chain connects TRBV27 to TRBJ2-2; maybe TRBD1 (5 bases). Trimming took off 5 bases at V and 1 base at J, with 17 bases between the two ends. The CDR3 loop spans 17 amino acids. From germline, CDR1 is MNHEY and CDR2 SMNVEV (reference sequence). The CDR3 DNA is TGTGCCAGCAGTGGGAAGGGGCCCCATATGAACACCGGGGAGCTGTTTTTT. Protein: CASSGKGPHMNTGELFF.

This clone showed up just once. CDR3 nucleotide sequence: TGTGCCAGCAGTTTGGCCAGGGGATTGAACACTGAAGCTTTCTTT. Translation: CASSLARGLNTEAFF. V gene TRBV27 combines with J gene TRBJ1-1; tentative D call: TRBD1 (6 bases). The CDR3 consists of 15 residues. Trimming shortened V by 3 bases and J by 0 bases, and 11 bases separated the two germline ends. Germline lookup yields CDR1 MNHEY and CDR2 SMNVEV (reference sequence).

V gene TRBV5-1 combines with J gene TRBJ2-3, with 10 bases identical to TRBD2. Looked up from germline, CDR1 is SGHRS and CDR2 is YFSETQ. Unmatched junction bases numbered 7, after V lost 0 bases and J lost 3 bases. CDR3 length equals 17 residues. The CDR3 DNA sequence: TGCGCCAGCAGCTTGGCTTATAGCGGGGGGTCTACAGATACGCAGTATTTT. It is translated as CASSLAYSGGSTDTQYF.

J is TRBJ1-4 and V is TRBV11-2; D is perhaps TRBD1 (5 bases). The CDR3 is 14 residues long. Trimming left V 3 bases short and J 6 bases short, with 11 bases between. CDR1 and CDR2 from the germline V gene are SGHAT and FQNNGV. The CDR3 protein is CASSLGPWDEKLFF. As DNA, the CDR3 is TGTGCCAGCAGCTTGGGACCCTGGGATGAAAAACTGTTTTTT. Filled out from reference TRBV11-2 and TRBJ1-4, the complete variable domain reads EAGVAQSPRYKIIEKRQSVAFWCNPISGHATLYWYQQILGQGPKLLIQFQNNGVVDDSQLPKDRFSAERLKGVDSTLKIQPAKLEDSAVYLCASSLGPWDEKLFFGSGTQLSVL.

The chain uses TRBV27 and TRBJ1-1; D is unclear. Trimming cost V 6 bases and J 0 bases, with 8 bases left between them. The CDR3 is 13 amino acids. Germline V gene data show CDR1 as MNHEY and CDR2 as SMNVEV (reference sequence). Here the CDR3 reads CASRSVLNTEAFF. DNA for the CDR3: TGTGCCAGCAGATCCGTCCTGAACACTGAAGCTTTCTTT.